Shown below are 20 T cell receptor beta chains from a single sample sequenced in a study of T cell changes during pregnancy in multiple sclerosis. Generated by immunoSEQ multiplex PCR, the TCRdb table keeps only in-frame clones and is missing some. Among roughly 99,000 clones listed, 80% to 95% were seen once. The sequenced sample was peripheral blood, obtained in the third trimester of pregnancy. Every receptor here comes from a female donor in good health, enrolled as a control in a pregnancy study.

This rearrangement joins TRBV7-3 to TRBJ2-1; 11 nucleotides agree with TRBD2. The CDR3 is 15 amino acids. V dropped 2 bases and J dropped 4; count of bases not matched to a gene: 1. Germline V CDR1 and CDR2: SGHTA, FQGTGA. The CDR3 sequence is CASSLGTSGYNEQFF. The CDR3 DNA is TGTGCCAGCAGCTTAGGGACTAGCGGTTACAATGAGCAGTTCTTC.

The chain recombines TRBV30 with TRBJ2-7; tentatively, D is TRBD2 (5 bases). V was cut by 0 bases and J by 7 bases, with 16 bases left in between. The CDR3 sequence is 14 residues long. Per the germline V gene, CDR1 is GTSNPN and CDR2 is SVGIG (reference sequence). CDR3 nucleotide sequence: TGTGCCTGGAGTGTAACGCGGGCGGCTGGTGAGCAGTACTTC. This codes for CAWSVTRAAGEQYF. Full variable domain (missing parts from reference TRBV30 and TRBJ2-7): SQTIHQWPATLVQPVGSPLSLECTVEGTSNPNLYWYRQAAGRGLQLLFYSVGIGQISSEVPQNLSASRPQDRQFILSSKKLLLSDSGFYLCAWSVTRAAGEQYFGPGTRLTVT.

The chain is built from TRBV27 and TRBJ1-1, with 8 bases that match TRBD1. The germline gives CDR1 MNHEY, CDR2 SMNVEV (reference sequence). Germline trimming cut 5 bases from V and 3 bases from J; bases unmatched to any gene: 5. This CDR3 region has 14 residues. CDR3 nucleotide sequence: TGTGCCAGCAGTATGGAACAGGGGGACACTGAAGCTTTCTTT. It encodes CASSMEQGDTEAFF.

The chain links TRBV27 to TRBJ1-5; 8 bases map to TRBD1. CDR3 length: 15 residues. Germline-derived CDR1 and CDR2 are MNHEY and SMNVEV (reference sequence). With 2 bases clipped from V and 4 bases from J, the junction kept 4 bases outside the gene matches. Here the CDR3 DNA reads TGTGCCAGCAGTTTAGGACAGGGAGGGAATCAGCCCCAGCATTTT. Translating it yields CASSLGQGGNQPQHF.

The V and J genes are TRBV27 and TRBJ1-2; a weak D match, TRBD1 (5 bases). Germline V gives CDR1 MNHEY, CDR2 SMNVEV (reference sequence). Trimming left V 6 bases short and J 1 base short, with 9 bases between. This CDR3 has 13 residues. The CDR3 DNA follows: TGTGCCAGCAGCCAGACAGTTAACTATGGCTACACCTTC. Translating it yields CASSQTVNYGYTF.

V and J are TRBV9 and TRBJ1-2, with 9 bases lining up with TRBD1. The CDR3 sequence is 15 residues long. V was clipped by 0 bases and J by 2 bases; unmatched bases: 2. Germline V gene sequence: CDR1 SGDLS, CDR2 YYNGEE. CDR3 in amino acids: CASSVGGTGNYGYTF. The CDR3 DNA sequence: TGTGCCAGCAGCGTAGGAGGGACAGGGAACTATGGCTACACCTTC.

The CDR3 here is CASSARDRGGETQYF. DNA of the CDR3: TGTGCCAGCAGCGCCCGGGACAGGGGTGGAGAGACCCAGTACTTC. The rearrangement links TRBV9 to TRBJ2-5; 10 bases are a match to TRBD1. J was trimmed by 4 bases and V by 3 bases; bases with no gene match: 6. The V gene's germline CDR1 is SGDLS and CDR2 YYNGEE. The CDR3 has 15 amino acids.

The rearrangement joins TRBV11-3 to TRBJ1-3; no clear D. V lost 7 bases and J 7 bases, leaving 11 bases between the germline ends. Germline V gene lookup returns CDR1 SGHNT and CDR2 YENEEA. The CDR3 spans 12 residues. The CDR3 nucleotides read TGTGCCAGCAACCAATGGCGGAACACCATATATTTT. Its protein product is CASNQWRNTIYF.

This clone was picked up a small number of times. J is TRBJ1-1 and V is TRBV9, with 7 positions matching TRBD1. The CDR3 loop spans 14 amino acids. J gave up 1 base and V 4 bases, and 4 bases lay outside the gene matches. CDR1 is SGDLS and CDR2 is YYNGEE in the germline V gene. DNA for the CDR3: TGTGCCAGCAGCACAGGGGTCGAGAACACTGAAGCTTTCTTT. Amino acids: CASSTGVENTEAFF. Full variable domain (remainder filled in from reference TRBV9 and TRBJ1-1): DSGVTQTPKHLITATGQRVTLRCSPRSGDLSVYWYQQSLDQGLQFLIQYYNGEERAKGNILERFSAQQFPDLHSELNLSSLELGDSALYFCASSTGVENTEAFFGQGTRLTVV.

The chain combines TRBV7-6 with TRBJ1-3; 12 bases fit TRBD1. The CDR3 has 18 residues. With V trimmed by 3 bases and J by 0 bases, 6 bases remained unmatched. Germline CDR1 and CDR2: SGHVS and FNYEAQ. This chain's CDR3 is CASSFPGQGADSGNTIYF. CDR3 bases: TGTGCCAGCAGCTTTCCGGGACAGGGGGCCGACTCTGGAAACACCATATATTTT. Full variable domain (rest looked up from reference TRBV7-6 and TRBJ1-3): GAGVSQSPRYKVTKRGQDVALRCDPISGHVSLYWYRQALGQGPEFLTYFNYEAQQDKSGLPNDRFSAERPEGSISTLTIQRTEQRDSAMYRCASSFPGQGADSGNTIYFGEGSWLTVV.

This clone was counted a single time. This chain links TRBV18 with TRBJ2-7, with TRBD1 identical over 7 bases. The CDR3 runs to 13 residues. V shed 6 bases, J shed 3 bases, and the junction held 5 bases outside the gene matches. The germline gives CDR1 KGHSH, CDR2 LQKENI. The CDR3 nucleotides read TGTGCCAGCTCCTCCGGGACAGACTACGAGCAGTACTTC. Protein product: CASSSGTDYEQYF.

The gene calls are TRBV19 and TRBJ2-1, with 7 bases matching TRBD1. Germline loops: CDR1 LNHDA, CDR2 SQIVND (reference sequence). Trimming cost V 7 bases and J 0 bases; bases outside gene matches: 3. The CDR3 covers 14 residues. The CDR3 nucleotides are TGTGCCAGTAAAGCAGGGGGCTCCTACAATGAGCAGTTCTTC. This codes for CASKAGGSYNEQFF.

The chain combines TRBV7-2 with TRBJ2-3; D unclear. Germline values: CDR1 SGHTA, CDR2 FQGNSA. V dropped 4 bases and J dropped 7 bases, with 6 bases sitting between them. The CDR3 sequence is 11 residues long. The CDR3 spells CASSYKYTQYF. CDR3 sequence (DNA): TGTGCCAGCAGCTACAAGTATACGCAGTATTTT.

The CDR3 here is CASSLEWDIGVFSEQYF. For the CDR3, the DNA is TGTGCCAGCAGCTTAGAGTGGGACATAGGGGTCTTCTCCGAGCAGTACTTC. The chain employs TRBV11-1 and TRBJ2-7, with D possibly being TRBD1 (6 bases). Per germline, CDR1 SGHAT and CDR2 FQDESV (reference sequence). V was pared by 1 base and J by 6 bases, with 22 bases between. CDR3 length: 17 amino acids.

V and J are TRBV11-2 and TRBJ2-7; 7 bases are a match to TRBD2. The CDR3 is 15 residues long. V lost 5 bases and J lost 2; bases outside the gene matches: 9. Germline lookup yields CDR1 SGHAT and CDR2 FQNNGV. CDR3 protein: CASSPGSGDTYEQYF. The CDR3, as DNA: TGTGCCAGCAGCCCGGGAAGCGGGGATACCTACGAGCAGTACTTC.

This clone was seen once. J is TRBJ2-1 and V is TRBV9; TRBD1 aligns across 7 bases. Germline V gene sequence: CDR1 SGDLS, CDR2 YYNGEE. The CDR3 consists of 14 residues. V was clipped by 6 bases and J by 10 bases; unmatched bases: 13. The CDR3 is CASTAHGQDVEQFF. DNA for the CDR3: TGTGCCAGCACCGCCCACGGACAGGACGTAGAGCAGTTCTTC.

This chain joins TRBV19 and TRBJ1-2; D might be TRBD1 (5 bases). The CDR3 is made up of 14 amino acids. Looked up from germline, CDR1 is LNHDA and CDR2 is SQIVND (reference sequence). V was cut by 6 bases and J by 5 bases, with 16 bases left in between. CDR3 region: CASRMVGADYGYTF. Here the CDR3 DNA reads TGTGCCAGTAGAATGGTAGGGGCGGATTATGGCTACACCTTC.

This sequence joins TRBV27 and TRBJ2-3, with TRBD1 matching 9 bases. CDR1 is MNHEY and CDR2 is SMNVEV in the germline V gene (reference sequence). V shed 5 bases, J shed 3 bases, and the junction held 9 bases outside the gene matches. This CDR3 comprises 16 residues. The DNA for the CDR3 is TGTGCCAGCAGTAATTCCGGGACAGGGTGGACAGATACGCAGTATTTT. Translating it yields CASSNSGTGWTDTQYF.

The genes are TRBV2 and TRBJ2-7; 10 positions agree with TRBD1. The CDR3 covers 15 residues. Looked up from germline, CDR1 is SNHLY and CDR2 is FYNNEI. Losses at the gene ends were 4 bases for V and 5 bases for J; bases not matched to a gene: 8. The CDR3 DNA reads as TGTGCCAGCAGTGTCCCGACAGGGGGCGTGGACGAGCAGTACTTC. Translated, it gives CASSVPTGGVDEQYF.

This sequence joins TRBV18 and TRBJ2-7; maybe TRBD1 (5 bases). Between the trimmed V and J ends, which lost 4 bases and 2 bases, there was a span of 15 bases. This CDR3 region has 15 residues. Germline V lookup: CDR1 KGHSH, CDR2 LQKENI. CDR3 sequence (DNA): TGTGCCAGCTCACGCAGGGTCGGAAATCCCTACGAGCAGTACTTC. Encoded protein: CASSRRVGNPYEQYF.